These 3 T cell receptor beta chains were sequenced from one sample in a study of T cell responses to AZD1222 COVID-19 vaccine. The assay was immunoSEQ multiplex PCR, and TCRdb's table has in-frame clones only and misses some. The sample consists of around 53,000 clones, approximately 85% of them appearing once. Source: peripheral blood, taken on day 0 of MenACWY control vaccination. The receptors originated from an adult in good health.

This rearrangement joins TRBV3-1 (or the pseudogene TRBV3-2) to TRBJ2-7, with D perhaps given as TRBD1 or TRBD2 (5 bases each). Trimming pared 2 bases from V and 5 bases from J, leaving 10 bases between. This CDR3 is built from 13 residues. Germline values: CDR1 LGHDT, CDR2 YNNKEL (reference sequence). CDR3 region: CASSQIVGDEQYF. CDR3 nucleotides: TGTGCCAGCAGCCAAATTGTGGGGGACGAGCAGTACTTC.

The rearrangement uses TRBV5-4 and TRBJ2-2, with unresolved D. Trimming took off 0 bases at V and 4 bases at J, with 7 bases between the two ends. CDR3 length: 14 residues. Germline CDR1 reads SGHNT; CDR2 reads YYREEE (reference sequence). The CDR3 is CASSLESRTGELFF. CDR3 in DNA: TGTGCCAGCAGCTTGGAGAGCCGCACCGGGGAGCTGTTTTTT.

This clone has just a few counts. The genes are TRBV28 and TRBJ2-7; 7 nucleotides line up with TRBD2. Losses at the gene ends were 5 bases for V and 2 bases for J; bases not matched to a gene: 9. The V gene's germline CDR1 is MDHEN and CDR2 SYDVKM. The CDR3 sequence is 15 residues long. The CDR3 DNA sequence: TGTGCCAGCAGTCCGCGCGGGAGCTTAGCCTACGAGCAGTACTTC. It yields the protein CASSPRGSLAYEQYF.